This T cell receptor beta chain appears in the sequencing data of a study of T-cell memory formation after mild COVID-19. Overall study context: The two donors had largely donor-specific TCR clusters. Overall study results and limits: Pre-infection memory held some responding clones, suggesting pre-existing cross-reactive T cells responded. Day 15 to 85 contracting clones showed balanced CD4/CD8; day 15 to 37 expanders favored CD4+.

A single record per CDR3 protein comes from TCRdb applying MiXCR to the 5' RACE reads. The sample holds more than 100,000 distinct CDR3 sequences, approximately 15% seen once. This clonotype was detected a few times. Its cognate antigen is unknown. V was clipped by 4 bases and J by 4 bases, with 6 bases between them. The germline CDR1 and CDR2 sequences are SNHLY and FYNNEI. This CDR3 is built from 12 residues. This chain connects TRBV2 to TRBJ2-3, with D unresolved. Sequencing input: PBMCs or a T cell subset sorted from them (not recorded which). This TCR came from a man between 18 and 29 years old who had mild COVID-19 (a few samples of this study predate the infection). Cell type and time point are not known. The CDR3 region has the DNA TGTGCCAGCAGTGTCTTCGCAGATACGCAGTATTTT. Translated: CASSVFADTQYF.